The sequence of this T cell receptor (beta chain) was determined in a study of T cell changes during pregnancy in multiple sclerosis (dated by TCRdb to about 2019). In terms of the full investigation: The study looked at changes in the T cell repertoire across pregnancy in women with multiple sclerosis.

Via the germline V gene, CDR1 is WSHSY and CDR2 SAAADI. Its CDR3 holds 12 amino acids, cysteine through phenylalanine. The retained sequence is limited to the CDR3, 36 bases, with the frame set at the first base. V drops 8 bases and J drops 3 bases, leaving 11 bases in between. The library was obtained by the immunoSEQ multiplex PCR assay. This is the immuneACCESS table as TCRdb keeps it, with only in-frame sequences that have V and J called. A part of the clones is gone; compared with another copy, unresolved V genes explain less than half, and the rest is unexplained. This sample holds tens of thousands of clones; 91% were observed only once. The ten largest clones represent roughly 6.1% of the sample. As to this clone: Its cognate antigen has yet to be identified. There are no base qualities to consult, and no much larger clone falls within one base.

The chain couples TRBV10-2 to TRBJ2-7; confidence is insufficient to name the D gene. The receptor was isolated from a female donor with multiple sclerosis, enrolled in a pregnancy study. This sample comprised CD8+ T cells from peripheral blood mononuclear cells, obtained in the second trimester of pregnancy. The CDR3 is CASSSTGYEQYF. The DNA sequence is given as TGCGCCAGCTCCAGTACGGGCTACGAGCAGTACTTC.